This TCR beta chain was identified during a study of shared clonotypes between healthy human individuals. Study at large: CD4 naive cells filled three plates per donor, CD4 memory three, CD8 naive two and CD8 memory one.

Points from the study as a whole: In the sorted subsets, rarefaction showed sequencing was incomplete despite large depth. Generation probabilities of non-shared clonotypes were lower (relative to those shared by all four donors). Larger richness was generally estimated for naive than memory subsets.

Measured with immunoSEQ multiplex PCR; TCRdb has only the in-frame clones, and not every one. Of over 1.4 million clones listed, roughly 96% are singletons. To note about this clone: Antigen: not known.

Germline V gene sequence: CDR1 SGHRS, CDR2 YFSETQ. The CDR3 is 13 residues long. The V and J ends lost 2 bases and 8 bases respectively, with 11 bases between them. Material: naive CD4+ T cells sorted from blood. Noted subset: CD45RA+ positively selected. This clonotype was obtained from a young man in good health. The V call is TRBV5-1, the J call TRBJ2-1; possibly TRBD1 for D (5 bases). Here the CDR3 reads CASSFFRADEQFF. CDR3 in DNA: TGCGCCAGCAGCTTCTTCAGGGCCGATGAGCAGTTCTTC.